The table lists the clone carrying this T cell receptor (beta chain) with a count of one. This entry belongs to a study of blood T cell repertoires in COVID-19. Study background: Samples taken during acute and convalescent COVID-19 were collected in the United States, Italy and Spain. T cells, B-cell-depleted T cells, or PBMCs supplied cDNA or gDNA.

As processed by the authors: Reference gene primers were amplified, and this amplification served to estimate nucleated cell counts. The table came from immunoSEQ multiplex PCR; TCRdb's copy has only in-frame clones and leaves some out. V and J calls and clone size are those listed in that table; D and trimming were worked out from the DNA. There are roughly 190,000 clones in the sample; approximately 84% occur only once, and 4% to 6% lies in the top ten. V lost 0 bases, J lost 3 bases, and 19 bases lay in between. Germline lookup yields CDR1 SGHKS and CDR2 YYEKEE (reference sequence). The CDR3 runs 17 residues.

This chain connects TRBV5-5 to TRBJ2-7, with D possibly being TRBD2 (6 bases). The origin of this receptor is a woman aged 70-85 years with active or convalescent COVID-19. Sequencing used peripheral blood. CDR3 nucleotides: TGTGCCAGCAGCTTGGCGCTTGGGGGGAAGGGTAGCTACGAGCAGTACTTC. It codes for CASSLALGGKGSYEQYF.